Given below is one T cell receptor (beta chain) in context. The CDR3 is made up of 17 amino acids. The germline V and J ends were trimmed by 4 bases and 0 bases, with 14 bases remaining between them. From germline, CDR1 is SGHNT and CDR2 YYREEE (reference sequence). Source study methods: Scientists estimated how many nucleated cells there were by amplifying reference gene primers. Assay: immunoSEQ multiplex PCR; the TCRdb copy retains only in-frame clones and omits some. D and trimming were read from the DNA, whereas the V and J calls and clone size are those reported in that table. The data contain roughly 340,000 clones, 80% to 90% of them seen just once; the ten biggest clones take up under 6.5%. The entry originates in a study of blood T cell repertoires in COVID-19.

The TCR originated in a woman in her forties or fifties with COVID-19, enrolled during active disease. The sample taken for sequencing was peripheral blood. The chain has TRBV5-4 and TRBJ1-6; D might be TRBD1 (5 bases). The CDR3 here is CASSERDYFSYNSPLHF. The DNA for the CDR3 is TGTGCCAGCAGCGAACGGGACTACTTCTCCTATAATTCACCCCTCCACTTT.